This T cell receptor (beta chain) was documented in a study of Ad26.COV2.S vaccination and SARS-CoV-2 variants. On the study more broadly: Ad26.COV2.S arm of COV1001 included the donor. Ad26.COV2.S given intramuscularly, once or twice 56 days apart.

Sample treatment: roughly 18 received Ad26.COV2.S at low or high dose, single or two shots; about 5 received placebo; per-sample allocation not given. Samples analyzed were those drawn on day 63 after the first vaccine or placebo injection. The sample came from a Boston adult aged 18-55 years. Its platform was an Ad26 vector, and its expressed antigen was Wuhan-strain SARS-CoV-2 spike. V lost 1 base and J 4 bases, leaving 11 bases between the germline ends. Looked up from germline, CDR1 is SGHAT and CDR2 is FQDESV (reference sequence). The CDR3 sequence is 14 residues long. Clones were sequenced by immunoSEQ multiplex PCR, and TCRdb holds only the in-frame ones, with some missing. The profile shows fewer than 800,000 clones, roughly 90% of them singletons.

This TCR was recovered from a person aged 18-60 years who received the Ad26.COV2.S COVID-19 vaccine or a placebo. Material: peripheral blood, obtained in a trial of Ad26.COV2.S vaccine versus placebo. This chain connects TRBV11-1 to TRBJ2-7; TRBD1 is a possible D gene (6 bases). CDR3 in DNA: TGTGCCAGCAGCTTAGTCGGACAGAAGTACGAGCAGTACTTC. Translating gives CASSLVGQKYEQYF.